This TCR beta chain was recovered during a study of shared clonotypes between healthy human individuals. Germline V gene data show CDR1 as SGHVS and CDR2 as FQNEAQ. This CDR3 has 16 amino acids. V gave up 3 bases and J gave up 4 bases, with 18 bases separating them. Repertoires were generated with immunoSEQ multiplex PCR, while TCRdb's copy carries only in-frame clones and drops some. The data contain about 820,000 clones, about 92% of them singletons. CD45RO-negative, CCR7-selected cells formed the naive CD8 fraction, which excluded terminally differentiated effector memory CD45RA+ cells. The clonotype was recovered from a man aged 30 to 45 in good health. The rearrangement uses TRBV7-8 and TRBJ1-2; D unresolved. The sample consisted of naive CD8+ T cells sorted from blood. The CDR3 sequence: CASSFSAQQRGYGYTF. The CDR3 nucleotides are TGTGCCAGCAGCTTTTCGGCACAGCAGAGAGGCTATGGCTACACCTTC. Supplemented by reference TRBV7-8 and TRBJ1-2, the full variable domain reads GAGVSQSPRYKVAKRGQDVALRCDPISGHVSLFWYQQALGQGPEFLTYFQNEAQLDKSGLPSDRFFAERPEGSVSTLKIQRTQQEDSAVYLCASSFSAQQRGYGYTFGSGTRLTVV.